Listed below are T cell receptor beta chains from one sample, sequenced in a study of read filtering for tumor transcriptome and immune sequencing. TCRdb re-analysed the reads in MiXCR, keeping a single row per CDR3 protein. The repertoire consists of tens of thousands of distinct CDR3 sequences, with around 19% occurring once and the leading ten covering 15% to 17%. The sample taken for sequencing was a population of CD138-negative cells sorted from bone marrow. The receptor set was obtained from a donor over 35 with multiple myeloma. Each CDR3 is given without its conserved first and last residue. The order of the fields is clone size, V gene, CDR3 length, J gene, D gene, CDR3 protein. D genes are given only for firm matches. Expanded clones are given a class, and other clones once, few, many or no size at all.

many	TRBV7-2	15	TRBJ2-3	.	ASSLSAAGGSTDTQY
many	TRBV7-9	13	TRBJ1-5	.	ASSQGNGGSQPQH
many	TRBV7-2	10	TRBJ2-1	.	ASSHDYNEQF
many	TRBV14	12	TRBJ1-1	.	ASSSNRGRTEAF
many	TRBV18	15	TRBJ2-1	TRBD2	ASSPRTSGIPYNEQF
.	TRBV20-1	12	TRBJ2-5	.	SASQPLAGETQY
few	TRBV7-3	14	TRBJ2-2	TRBD2	ASSLMSSGYTGELF
many	TRBV20-1	13	TRBJ2-3	TRBD1	SARVTGRSTDTQY
many	TRBV11-2	16	TRBJ2-2	.	ASSLGGRNPRSTGELF
many	TRBV7-2	16	TRBJ2-3	TRBD2	ASSQRLAGGTSTDTQY
many	TRBV7-2	12	TRBJ2-3	.	ASSLLWDADTQY
many	TRBV5-1	12	TRBJ2-5	.	ASSLSSGQETQY
.	TRBV9	14	TRBJ2-1	TRBD2	PSSVGVAGVPDEQF
many	TRBV5-5	13	TRBJ1-2	TRBD1	ASTPAGGEKYGYT
many	TRBV7-3	14	TRBJ2-1	TRBD1	ASSLDGGQVYNEQF
many	TRBV29-1	10	TRBJ2-5	.	GVFEAQETQY
many	TRBV7-2	14	TRBJ2-3	TRBD2	ASSLYIAGSTDTQY
many	TRBV6-5	14	TRBJ2-1	TRBD1	ASSALSGTGKSKQF
many	TRBV3-1	13	TRBJ2-5	.	ASSQVGATQETQY
.	TRBV6-5	12	TRBJ2-2	.	ASGNSGELGELF
many	TRBV5-1	12	TRBJ2-5	.	ASSTGQSTETQY
.	TRBV7-9	11	TRBJ2-3	.	AIIAANTDTQY
.	TRBV7-2	15	TRBJ2-1	TRBD2	ASTLRAGTSYYNEQF
few	TRBV7-2	13	TRBJ2-3	.	ASSLAVLSTDTQY
many	TRBV10-3	10	TRBJ2-2	.	AISEFSGELF
many	TRBV20-1	12	TRBJ1-5	.	SAREFSSNQPQH
.	TRBV5-4	15	TRBJ1-1	.	ASSPEVEGGLNTEAF
.	TRBV19	13	TRBJ2-1	.	ASSIPDPTSGRQF
.	TRBV19	13	TRBJ2-1	.	ASSPLGGGLNEQF
many	TRBV7-2	14	TRBJ2-3	.	ASSLELGSYTDTQY
.	TRBV12-3/TRBV12-4	11	TRBJ2-5	.	SSSFFGQETQY
many	TRBV5-1	10	TRBJ2-5	.	ASSLSFETQY
many	TRBV29-1	10	TRBJ2-1	TRBD2	SVEETSVEQF
many	TRBV10-3	13	TRBJ2-1	TRBD2	AISERLAGYNEQF
many	TRBV7-2	13	TRBJ2-5	TRBD1	ASSSGTGMGVTQY
many	TRBV11-3	11	TRBJ2-1	.	ASSYPGYNEQF
many	TRBV29-1	14	TRBJ2-6	TRBD2	SVLAGPLSGANVLT
many	TRBV5-1	12	TRBJ1-2	.	ATRGADRQYGYT
many	TRBV5-6	16	TRBJ2-2	.	ASSLGGLTVRNTGELF
many	TRBV12-3/TRBV12-4	13	TRBJ2-7	TRBD1	ASSSSGTGKDEQY
many	TRBV11-1	11	TRBJ2-1	TRBD2	ASSEVWTSRQF
many	TRBV11-1	12	TRBJ2-3	TRBD1	ASSNRGLGDTQY
many	TRBV7-2	10	TRBJ2-1	.	ASSLTDNEQF
.	TRBV4-2	14	TRBJ1-1	.	ASSPSGTSSNTEAF
many	TRBV4-2	13	TRBJ2-5	TRBD2	ASSRTSGNQETQY
many	TRBV3-1	11	TRBJ2-7	.	ASSQVGVYEQY
many	TRBV5-4	12	TRBJ2-7	TRBD2	ASSPGTSGIEQY
many	TRBV25-1	11	TRBJ2-1	TRBD2	ASGPSGGNEQF
many	TRBV7-9	10	TRBJ2-3	.	ASSSGRDTQY
many	TRBV5-1	11	TRBJ2-1	TRBD1	ASSGQGMNEQF
many	TRBV29-1	11	TRBJ1-1	.	SVARDGNTEAF